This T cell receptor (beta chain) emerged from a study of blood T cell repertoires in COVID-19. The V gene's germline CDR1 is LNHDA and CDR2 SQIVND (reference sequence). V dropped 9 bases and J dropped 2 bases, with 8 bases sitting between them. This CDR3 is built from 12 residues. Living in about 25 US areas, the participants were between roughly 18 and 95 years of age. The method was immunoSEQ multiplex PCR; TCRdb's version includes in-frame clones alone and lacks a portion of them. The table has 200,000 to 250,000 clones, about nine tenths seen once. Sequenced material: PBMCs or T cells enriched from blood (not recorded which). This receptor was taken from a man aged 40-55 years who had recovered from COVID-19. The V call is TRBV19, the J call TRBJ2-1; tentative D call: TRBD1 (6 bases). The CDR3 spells CASGQTYNEQFF. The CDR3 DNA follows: TGTGCCAGCGGACAGACCTACAATGAGCAGTTCTTC.